The 29 T cell receptor beta chains given below trace back to one sample, sequenced in a study of molecular identifiers for immune sequencing clone quantification. Using its own MiXCR run on the PCR reads, TCRdb lists one record per CDR3 protein. The table lists roughly 320,000 distinct CDR3 sequences, roughly 24% of them singletons. Sequencing used naive CD8+ T cells from blood, with Jurkat cell RNA spiked in. The sample's subset: FACS-sorted CD8+CD4-CCR7+CD45RA+ naive T cells. These TCRs come from a human donor in good health. Some libraries in this study had Jurkat cell RNA spiked in.

The V call is TRBV11-2, the J call TRBJ1-1; unclear D gene. The CDR3 covers 13 residues. V gave up 5 bases and J gave up 4 bases, with 11 bases separating them. Germline V gene data show CDR1 as SGHAT and CDR2 as FQNNGV. The CDR3 reads CASSASLSTEAFF. The CDR3 coding sequence is TGTGCCAGCAGCGCATCCCTGAGCACTGAAGCTTTCTTT.

In this sample, this clonotype turned up many times. The J gene is TRBJ2-5, the V gene TRBV6-5; the match to TRBD2 covers 12 bases. The V and J ends lost 5 bases and 0 bases, in that order; junction bases with no gene match: 7. CDR3 length: 17 amino acids. The V gene's germline CDR1 is MNHEY and CDR2 SVGAGI. The CDR3: CASSLAGGPGYQETQYF. CDR3 coding DNA: TGTGCCAGCAGTCTAGCGGGAGGGCCGGGATACCAAGAGACCCAGTACTTC.

This clonotype was seen a handful of times. The chain is built from TRBV6-2 or TRBV6-3 and TRBJ2-2, with 15 bases lining up with TRBD2. Germline assignment: CDR1 MNHEY and CDR2 SVGEGT. The CDR3 consists of 21 residues. The ends lost 3 bases at V and 5 bases at J; junction bases unmatched: 16. The DNA of the CDR3 is TGTGCCAGCAGTTATTTGCCCGGGACTAGCGGGAGGAGAAGGTCTACCGGGGAGCTGTTTTTT. This encodes CASSYLPGTSGRRRSTGELFF.

This clonotype came up many times. The rearrangement joins TRBV20-1 to TRBJ2-3; D ambiguous. With 3 bases removed from V and 1 base from J, the gap between germline ends came to 11 bases. The CDR3 totals 14 residues. From germline, CDR1 is DFQATT and CDR2 SNEGSKA (reference sequence). The chain's CDR3 is CSASSEDRTDTQYF. The CDR3 DNA sequence: TGCAGTGCTAGTTCTGAGGATCGCACAGATACGCAGTATTTT.

The chain combines TRBV4-3 with TRBJ2-1, with 12 positions matching TRBD2. CDR3 length equals 16 residues. CDR1 and CDR2 from the germline V gene are LGHNA and YSLEER. Trimming took 5 bases from V and 9 from J; bases not matched to a gene: 11. The CDR3 nucleotides read TGCGCCAGCAGCTACTTTCTAGCGGGAGGGCCGGTTGAGCAGTTCTTC. Translating gives CASSYFLAGGPVEQFF.

This clonotype was observed a handful of times. The rearrangement links TRBV2 to TRBJ1-6; TRBD1 is a possible D gene (5 bases). CDR1 and CDR2 from the germline V gene are SNHLY and FYNNEI. The V and J ends lost 0 bases and 6 bases respectively, with 6 bases between them. The length of the CDR3 is 14 residues. The CDR3 DNA is TGTGCCAGCAGTGAAGCTCAGGGTAATTCACCCCTCCACTTT. Protein product: CASSEAQGNSPLHF.

This clonotype has at least ten counts. The rearrangement joins TRBV7-2 to TRBJ2-3; D call uncertain. The V end was cut by 5 bases, the J end by 7 bases, with 19 bases between. The V gene's germline CDR1 is SGHTA and CDR2 FQGNSA. The CDR3 loop spans 15 amino acids. The CDR3 is CASSARTVPFYTQYF. The CDR3 region has the DNA TGTGCCAGCAGCGCCCGGACGGTACCGTTTTATACGCAGTATTTT. Full variable domain (remainder filled in from reference TRBV7-2 and TRBJ2-3): GAGVSQSPSNKVTEKGKDVELRCDPISGHTALYWYRQSLGQGLEFLIYFQGNSAPDKSGLPSDRFSAERTGGSVSTLTIQRTQQEDSAVYLCASSARTVPFYTQYFGPGTRLTVL.

A few counts support this clonotype. This clone may be a read error of a much larger clone one base away. This sequence joins TRBV6-2 or TRBV6-3 and TRBJ1-5; no firm D call. CDR3 length: 14 residues. Germline values: CDR1 MNHEY, CDR2 SVGEGT. V was cut by 7 bases and J by 0 bases, with 10 bases left in between. CDR3 amino acids: CASKMAGSNQPQHF. Written as DNA, the CDR3 is TGTGCCAGCAAGATGGCGGGTAGCAATCAGCCCCAGCATTTT.

Concerning this clonotype: A much larger clone differs from this one at a single base, so this may be a read error. This sequence joins TRBV27 and TRBJ2-4; the D is unclear. The CDR3 contains 13 residues. Germline V gene sequence: CDR1 MNHEY, CDR2 SMNVEV (reference sequence). Trimming cost V 5 bases and J 0 bases, with 5 bases left between them. The CDR3 is CASSPVAKNIQYF. Here the CDR3 DNA reads TGTGCCAGCAGTCCGGTAGCCAAAAACATTCAGTACTTC.

As for this clonotype: A junction end diverges from the germline sequence, so it may reflect a read error. The chain carries TRBV6-2 or TRBV6-3 and TRBJ1-5; tentatively, D is TRBD1 (6 bases). This CDR3 is 15 amino acids long. From germline, CDR1 is MNHEY and CDR2 SVGEGT. In nucleotides, the CDR3 is TGTGCCAGCAGCCACGACAGGAATAGCAATCAGCCCCGGCATTTT. Its protein is CASSHDRNSNQPRHF.

For this clonotype: A much larger clonotype is one base distant, so this may be a read error. The chain has TRBV7-9 and TRBJ2-3; D could derive from TRBD1 or TRBD2 (5 bases each). Trimming removed 2 bases at V and 1 base at J, with 13 bases between. Germline values: CDR1 SEHNR, CDR2 FQNEAQ (reference sequence). The CDR3 has 16 amino acids. The CDR3: CASSLTREYGTDTQYF. CDR3 coding DNA: TGTGCCAGCAGCTTAACCAGGGAGTACGGCACAGATACGCAGTATTTT. Using reference TRBV7-9 and TRBJ2-3 for the parts outside the CDR3, the full variable domain is DTGVSQNPRHKITKRGQNVTFRCDPISEHNRLYWYRQTLGQGPEFLTYFQNEAQLEKSRLLSDRFSAERPKGSFSTLEIQRTEQGDSAMYLCASSLTREYGTDTQYFGPGTRLTVL.

This chain connects TRBV6-5 to TRBJ2-7, with D perhaps assigned TRBD1 or TRBD2 (6 bases each). The V gene's germline CDR1 is MNHEY and CDR2 SVGAGI. The length of the CDR3 is 15 residues. Trimming took 1 base from V and 4 from J, leaving 14 bases between them. CDR3 nucleotide sequence: TGTGCCAGCAGTTACTTGAAGGGGGGCCTTTACGAGCAGTACTTC. Translating it yields CASSYLKGGLYEQYF.

The chain links TRBV25-1 to TRBJ2-3, with D perhaps matching TRBD1 (5 bases). V was cut by 3 bases and J by 2 bases, with 15 bases left in between. The length of the CDR3 is 16 residues. Germline loops: CDR1 MGHDK, CDR2 SYGVNS. DNA of the CDR3: TGTGCCAGCAGTGATGGCAGGGTACGTACCACAGATACGCAGTATTTT. Encoded protein: CASSDGRVRTTDTQYF.

The chain is built from TRBV27 and TRBJ2-2, with D uncertain. There are 14 residues in the CDR3. V was clipped by 8 bases and J by 2 bases, with 12 bases between them. Looked up from germline, CDR1 is MNHEY and CDR2 is SMNVEV (reference sequence). Here the CDR3 reads CASRGVTNTGELFF. In DNA, the CDR3 is TGTGCCAGCCGTGGAGTGACAAACACCGGGGAGCTGTTTTTT.

This clonotype was observed many times. V usage is TRBV4-3 and J usage is TRBJ1-1, with D unresolved. Looked up from germline, CDR1 is LGHNA and CDR2 is YSLEER. Trimming took off 0 bases at V and 4 bases at J, with 15 bases between the two ends. The length of the CDR3 is 16 residues. The CDR3 DNA sequence: TGCGCCAGCAGCCAAGATGTCCCAGCCTGGGGCACTGAAGCTTTCTTT. Amino acid sequence: CASSQDVPAWGTEAFF.

As for this clonotype: One end of the junction does not line up with germline, which may come from a read error. The rearrangement uses TRBV9 and TRBJ1-5; D remains unclear. The CDR3 totals 15 residues. Germline CDR1 is SGDLS and CDR2 is YYNGEE. CDR3 in amino acids: CASSVEEYSNQPKHF. CDR3 DNA: TGTGCCAGCAGCGTAGAGGAATATAGCAATCAGCCCAAGCATTTT.

This clonotype was recorded many times. The chain is built from TRBV7-6 and TRBJ1-1; D gene uncertain. Trimming removed 1 base from V and 5 bases from J, with 8 bases in between. CDR3 length: 13 residues. CDR1 is SGHVS, CDR2 FNYEAQ, per germline. As DNA, the CDR3 is TGTGCCAGCAGCTTAGACGCGGGGACTGAAGCTTTCTTT. This sequence encodes CASSLDAGTEAFF.

This clonotype was found many times. The CDR3 loop reads CASSPANEQYF. The CDR3 region has the DNA TGTGCCAGCAGCCCAGCCAACGAGCAGTACTTC. The genes are TRBV7-9 and TRBJ2-7; no definite D call. In germline, CDR1 is SEHNR, CDR2 FQNEAQ (reference sequence). The length of the CDR3 is 11 residues. Trimming removed 5 bases from V and 5 bases from J, with 7 bases in between.

This clonotype was seen many times. The chain couples TRBV7-9 to TRBJ2-7; 9 positions match TRBD1. The germline gives CDR1 SEHNR, CDR2 FQNEAQ (reference sequence). Trimming at V came to 1 base and at J to 2 bases, leaving 3 bases not matched to a gene. The CDR3 runs to 15 residues. CDR3 bases: TGTGCCAGCAGCTTAGAGGACAGGGGAGCCTACGAGCAGTACTTC. This encodes CASSLEDRGAYEQYF. Variable domain in full (rest from reference TRBV7-9 and TRBJ2-7): DTGVSQNPRHKITKRGQNVTFRCDPISEHNRLYWYRQTLGQGPEFLTYFQNEAQLEKSRLLSDRFSAERPKGSFSTLEIQRTEQGDSAMYLCASSLEDRGAYEQYFGPGTRLTVT.

J is TRBJ2-3 and V is TRBV28; 7 bases match TRBD2. Germline trimming cut 3 bases from V and 2 bases from J; bases unmatched to any gene: 5. The CDR3 spans 15 residues. Germline V CDR1 and CDR2: MDHEN, SYDVKM. As DNA, the CDR3 is TGTGCCAGCAGTTTGTCCGGGACTACCACAGATACGCAGTATTTT. Amino acids: CASSLSGTTTDTQYF.

The table lists this clonotype with many counts. V gene TRBV5-1 combines with J gene TRBJ2-3, with D possibly being TRBD2 (6 bases). V lost 1 base to trimming and J lost 3 bases, with 12 bases between them. This CDR3 contains 15 residues. Germline-derived CDR1 and CDR2 are SGHRS and YFSETQ. For the CDR3, the DNA is TGCGCCAGCAGCTTGTACAGCGGGTCAACAGATACGCAGTATTTT. This translates into CASSLYSGSTDTQYF.

V usage is TRBV7-6 and J usage is TRBJ2-3; 12 bases agree with TRBD2. Germline CDR1 SGHVS, CDR2 FNYEAQ. The CDR3 is 19 amino acids. Trimming removed 5 bases from V and 5 bases from J; junction bases left unmatched: 17. The CDR3 DNA follows: TGTGCCAGCAGCCTGACGCTAGCGGGAGGGCCGAGTCAGGAAGATACGCAGTATTTT. The encoded protein is CASSLTLAGGPSQEDTQYF.

V gene TRBV7-8 combines with J gene TRBJ2-3; 8 positions match TRBD2. The J segment lost 4 bases and the V segment lost 3 bases, leaving 3 bases of the junction unmatched. There are 14 residues in the CDR3. Per the germline V gene, CDR1 is SGHVS and CDR2 is FQNEAQ. In nucleotides, the CDR3 is TGTGCCAGCAGCTTCCTGACTAGCGCAGATACGCAGTATTTT. Protein sequence: CASSFLTSADTQYF.

The chain uses TRBV27 and TRBJ1-2, with a weak D call TRBD1 (6 bases). Germline loops: CDR1 MNHEY, CDR2 SMNVEV (reference sequence). The CDR3 runs to 14 residues. Trimming pared 0 bases from V and 2 bases from J, leaving 7 bases between. In nucleotides, the CDR3 is TGTGCCAGCAGTTTATCAACAGGGAACTATGGCTACACCTTC. It is translated as CASSLSTGNYGYTF.

This clonotype was seen a few times. The chain has TRBV6-5 and TRBJ2-7, with a weak D call TRBD1 (6 bases). Germline CDR1 and CDR2: MNHEY and SVGAGI. The CDR3 spans 17 residues. Trimming took off 0 bases at V and 3 bases at J, with 18 bases between the two ends. CDR3 sequence (DNA): TGTGCCAGCAGTTACTCTTCTCCCCGGGACACCCTCTACGAGCAGTACTTC. Protein product: CASSYSSPRDTLYEQYF.

This clonotype was seen repeatedly, ten times or more. The J gene is TRBJ1-4, the V gene TRBV7-9; 7 bases are a match to TRBD1. The CDR3 runs to 14 residues. The germline V gene has CDR1 SEHNR and CDR2 FQNEAQ (reference sequence). The ends lost 5 bases at V and 5 bases at J; junction bases unmatched: 5. As DNA, the CDR3 is TGTGCCAGCAGCCGACAGGGCCTAAATGAAAAACTGTTTTTT. This encodes CASSRQGLNEKLFF.

V and J are TRBV20-1 and TRBJ2-1; D is perhaps TRBD2 (6 bases). This CDR3 region has 15 residues. V lost 0 bases to trimming and J lost 9 bases, with 18 bases between them. Germline loops: CDR1 DFQATT, CDR2 SNEGSKA (reference sequence). The CDR3 DNA sequence: TGCAGTGCTAGAGATCAATACGGGAGAAGGGGTGAGCAGTTCTTC. Protein sequence: CSARDQYGRRGEQFF.

There are a few counts of this clonotype. The V call is TRBV28, the J call TRBJ2-2; D gene uncertain. The CDR3 loop spans 16 amino acids. Per germline, CDR1 MDHEN and CDR2 SYDVKM. The V end was cut by 3 bases, the J end by 3 bases, with 14 bases between. This chain's CDR3 is CASSFPASQYTGELFF. CDR3 nucleotide sequence: TGTGCCAGCAGTTTCCCCGCCTCTCAGTACACCGGGGAGCTGTTTTTT. The whole variable domain, filled in from reference TRBV28 and TRBJ2-2, reads DVKVTQSSRYLVKRTGEKVFLECVQDMDHENMFWYRQDPGLGLRLIYFSYDVKMKEKGDIPEGYSVSREKKERFSLILESASTNQTSMYLCASSFPASQYTGELFFGEGSRLTVL.

This clonotype was detected ten times or more. The chain has TRBV5-1 and TRBJ2-7; perhaps TRBD2 as D (5 bases). The length of the CDR3 is 14 residues. Germline CDR1 is SGHRS and CDR2 is YFSETQ. Trimming cost V 4 bases and J 4 bases, with 15 bases left between them. CDR3 in DNA: TGCGCCAGCAGCGAGGGCATGACCGGATACGAGCAGTACTTC. It encodes CASSEGMTGYEQYF.